This T cell receptor beta chain was identified in a study of blood T cell repertoires in COVID-19. The germline V gene has CDR1 LGHNA and CDR2 YSLEER. The V gene end was trimmed by 0 bases and the J gene end by 9 bases; junction bases not matched to a gene: 7. The CDR3 contains 15 residues. The assay was immunoSEQ multiplex PCR, and TCRdb's table has in-frame clones only and misses some. The sample shows 310,000 or so clones, about 85% of them seen only once. This clonotype was obtained from a woman in her thirties who had recovered from COVID-19. Sequencing was carried out using PBMCs or T cells enriched from blood (not recorded which). This chain joins TRBV4-3 and TRBJ2-1; 8 nucleotides line up with TRBD2. This CDR3 reads CASSQDSGGPSEQFF. The CDR3 bases are TGCGCCAGCAGCCAAGATTCGGGGGGGCCCTCTGAGCAGTTCTTC.